This entry lists 24 T cell receptor beta chains sequenced from one sample in a study of identifying expanded T cells in peripheral blood (dated by TCRdb to the late 2010s). Library preparation employed the immunoSEQ multiplex PCR assay. Entries here come from immuneACCESS through TCRdb and include only in-frame sequences with V and J called. Some clones fail to appear in such tables; in the studies checked, an unresolved V gene covers under half of the shortfall, and the cause of the remainder is unknown. For this sample there are about 58,000 clones; about nine tenths appear just once. The ten largest clones take up around 3.5% of the sample. The sample consisted of blood. The receptor source for this set is a person aged 18 to 75 in good health.

The V and J genes are TRBV6-5 and TRBJ1-1; TRBD1 agrees at 9 bases. The CDR3 spans 14 residues. From germline, CDR1 is MNHEY and CDR2 SVGAGI. J was trimmed by 1 base and V by 6 bases; bases with no gene match: 3. The CDR3 nucleotides read TGTGCCAGCAGACAACAGGGGGCGAACACTGAAGCTTTCTTT. Its translation: CASRQQGANTEAFF.

V gene TRBV10-3 combines with J gene TRBJ1-5; TRBD1 matches 11 bases. V lost 4 bases and J lost 5; bases outside the gene matches: 4. The germline CDR1 and CDR2 sequences are ENHRY and SYGVKD. The CDR3 covers 15 residues. The CDR3 spells CAISAGTGGYQPQHF. The CDR3 region has the DNA TGTGCCATCAGTGCTGGGACAGGGGGATATCAGCCCCAGCATTTT.

The chain employs TRBV18 and TRBJ1-4; D not certain. Trimming shortened V by 1 base and J by 0 bases, and 3 bases separated the two germline ends. Germline CDR1 reads KGHSH; CDR2 reads LQKENI. The CDR3 length is 14 residues. CDR3 sequence: CASSPLATNEKLFF. The CDR3 nucleotides read TGTGCCAGCTCACCACTTGCAACTAATGAAAAACTGTTTTTT.

The CDR3 region is CASSQEAVTSGRSDTQYF. CDR3 bases: TGCGCCAGCAGCCAAGAGGCCGTCACTAGCGGGAGATCAGATACGCAGTATTTT. The chain has TRBV4-1 and TRBJ2-3, with 11 bases that match TRBD2. The germline V gene encodes CDR1 MGHRA and CDR2 YSYEKL. V shed 0 bases, J shed 4 bases, and the junction held 9 bases outside the gene matches. This CDR3 spans 18 amino acids.

The chain joins TRBV19 to TRBJ1-3; D gene unclear. Germline V gives CDR1 LNHDA, CDR2 SQIVND (reference sequence). Trimming took off 8 bases at V and 0 bases at J, with 14 bases between the two ends. The CDR3 contains 15 residues. The DNA of the CDR3 is TGTGCCAGTCGTGTTGAGTTCGGCTCTGGAAACACCATATATTTT. Amino acids: CASRVEFGSGNTIYF. The whole variable domain, filled in from reference TRBV19 and TRBJ1-3, reads DGGITQSPKYLFRKEGQNVTLSCEQNLNHDAMYWYRQDPGQGLRLIYYSQIVNDFQKGDIAEGYSVSREKKESFPLTVTSAQKNPTAFYLCASRVEFGSGNTIYFGEGSWLTVV.

The CDR3 loop is CASSIDHLAGGNTGELFF. CDR3 in DNA: TGTGCCAGTAGTATAGATCACCTAGCGGGAGGAAACACCGGGGAGCTGTTTTTT. This chain uses TRBV19 with TRBJ2-2; 11 bases are shared with TRBD2. The CDR3 is 18 amino acids. The germline V gene encodes CDR1 LNHDA and CDR2 SQIVND (reference sequence). The ends lost 0 bases at V and 2 bases at J; junction bases unmatched: 5.

This chain links TRBV2 with TRBJ2-6, with D perhaps TRBD2 (6 bases). Between the trimmed V and J ends, which lost 7 bases and 0 bases, there was a span of 10 bases. The CDR3 has 15 residues. Germline values: CDR1 SNHLY, CDR2 FYNNEI. For the CDR3, the DNA is TGTGCCAGCATGGGACTGCACTCTGGGGCCAACGTCCTGACTTTC. This gives the protein CASMGLHSGANVLTF. The full variable domain, rest sourced from reference TRBV2 and TRBJ2-6, is EPEVTQTPSHQVTQMGQEVILRCVPISNHLYFYWYRQILGQKVEFLVSFYNNEISEKSEIFDDQFSVERPDGSNFTLKIRSTKLEDSAMYFCASMGLHSGANVLTFGAGSRLTVL.

This clone was seen once. The gene calls are TRBV9 and TRBJ2-5; the match to TRBD2 covers 8 bases. This CDR3 region has 18 residues. From germline, CDR1 is SGDLS and CDR2 YYNGEE. J was trimmed by 4 bases and V by 0 bases; bases with no gene match: 14. CDR3 loop: CASSVGRWETSAPETQYF. The DNA for the CDR3 is TGTGCCAGCAGCGTAGGTAGGTGGGAGACTAGCGCTCCAGAGACCCAGTACTTC.

In DNA, the CDR3 is TGTGCTTCCCAGCTGGAGCGGGGCACAGATACGCAGTATTTT. Residues: CASQLERGTDTQYF. The J gene is TRBJ2-3, the V gene TRBV9, with D perhaps TRBD2 (6 bases). The CDR3 contains 14 residues. Germline values: CDR1 SGDLS, CDR2 YYNGEE.

The chain combines TRBV6-5 with TRBJ2-1; 8 bases are a match to TRBD1. CDR3 length equals 14 residues. The V gene's germline CDR1 is MNHEY and CDR2 SVGAGI. J was trimmed by 6 bases and V by 5 bases; bases with no gene match: 6. CDR3 protein: CASSQDRVGNEQFF. CDR3 DNA sequence: TGTGCCAGCAGTCAGGACAGGGTCGGCAATGAGCAGTTCTTC.

This chain joins TRBV6-1 and TRBJ1-1, with D tentatively TRBD1 (5 bases). Deletions cut 1 base from V and 7 bases from J, with 13 bases between. The CDR3 is made up of 14 amino acids. The germline CDR1 and CDR2 sequences are MNHNS and SASEGT. DNA for the CDR3: TGTGCCAGCAGTGAAGGGGGCGGTCGCAGTGAAGCTTTCTTT. As protein: CASSEGGGRSEAFF.

The rearrangement uses TRBV4-2 and TRBJ1-3; no clear D gene. Germline loops: CDR1 LGHNA, CDR2 YNFKEQ. The CDR3 is 12 amino acids. The V and J ends lost 4 bases and 11 bases respectively, with 12 bases between them. The CDR3 spells CASSLQEGAIYF. The CDR3 DNA reads as TGTGCCAGCAGCCTTCAAGAAGGCGCCATATATTTT.

V is TRBV2 and J is TRBJ2-2; D unclear. With 4 bases removed from V and 2 bases from J, the gap between germline ends came to 5 bases. The germline V gene has CDR1 SNHLY and CDR2 FYNNEI. This CDR3 contains 13 residues. CDR3 DNA: TGTGCCAGCAGTGCGGTAAACACCGGGGAGCTGTTTTTT. This encodes CASSAVNTGELFF.

This clone was seen once. J is TRBJ2-1 and V is TRBV28; 7 nucleotides agree with TRBD1. The CDR3 length is 13 residues. With V trimmed by 2 bases and J by 15 bases, 10 bases remained unmatched. Germline loops: CDR1 MDHEN, CDR2 SYDVKM. The CDR3 DNA reads as TGTGCCAGCAGTTTAAGGGCAGGGGGTAAGCGGTTCTTC. Encoded protein: CASSLRAGGKRFF.

This chain links TRBV7-9 with TRBJ2-1, with 8 positions matching TRBD2. Unmatched junction bases numbered 3, after V lost 4 bases and J lost 1 base. The CDR3 length is 15 residues. Germline lookup yields CDR1 SEHNR and CDR2 FQNEAQ (reference sequence). This CDR3 is CASSSTSASYNEQFF. Here the CDR3 DNA reads TGTGCCAGCAGCTCGACTAGCGCTTCCTACAATGAGCAGTTCTTC.

The V gene is TRBV19, the J gene TRBJ1-3, with TRBD1 matching 7 bases. Germline V gene lookup returns CDR1 LNHDA and CDR2 SQIVND (reference sequence). With V trimmed by 9 bases and J by 1 base, 6 bases remained unmatched. This CDR3 has 14 amino acids. This CDR3 reads CASRDRASGNTIYF. The CDR3 DNA sequence: TGTGCCAGCCGCGACAGGGCGTCTGGAAACACCATATATTTT.

There are a few counts of this clone. This chain uses TRBV18 with TRBJ1-6, with D perhaps matching TRBD1 (5 bases). The CDR3 loop spans 14 amino acids. Germline V gene lookup returns CDR1 KGHSH and CDR2 LQKENI. Trimming shortened V by 4 bases and J by 7 bases, and 11 bases separated the two germline ends. CDR3 nucleotides: TGTGCCAGCTCACGATCCGCAGGGAATTCACCCCTCCACTTT. Protein product: CASSRSAGNSPLHF. The variable domain in full, completed from reference TRBV18 and TRBJ1-6, reads NAGVMQNPRHLVRRRGQEARLRCSPMKGHSHVYWYRQLPEEGLKFMVYLQKENIIDESGMPKERFSAEFPKEGPSILRIQQVVRGDSAAYFCASSRSAGNSPLHFGNGTRLTVT.

The table lists this clone with a count of one. V usage is TRBV5-4 and J usage is TRBJ2-1; TRBD2 agrees at 13 bases. Germline values: CDR1 SGHNT, CDR2 YYREEE (reference sequence). The CDR3 is 16 amino acids. Trimming took 4 bases from V and 2 from J; bases not matched to a gene: 3. The CDR3 is CASSGGTSGTYNEQFF. DNA for the CDR3: TGTGCCAGCAGCGGAGGGACTAGCGGGACCTACAATGAGCAGTTCTTC.

The chain links TRBV30 to TRBJ2-6; D is perhaps TRBD2 (5 bases). The length of the CDR3 is 14 residues. Trimming took off 3 bases at V and 3 bases at J, with 9 bases between the two ends. Germline lookup yields CDR1 GTSNPN and CDR2 SVGIG (reference sequence). The CDR3 region is CAWRGAGGANVLTF. The DNA of the CDR3 is TGTGCCTGGAGAGGCGCGGGTGGGGCCAACGTCCTGACTTTC.

The chain couples TRBV5-1 to TRBJ1-2; the D is unclear. V lost 3 bases, J lost 4 bases, and 10 bases lay in between. This CDR3 is 13 amino acids long. CDR1 and CDR2 from the germline V gene are SGHRS and YFSETQ. The CDR3 loop reads CASSYESPYGYTF. For the CDR3, the DNA is TGCGCCAGCAGCTACGAGAGCCCCTATGGCTACACCTTC.

This clone has a handful of counts. The chain has TRBV6-6 and TRBJ2-1; TRBD2 matches at 7 bases. The V gene's germline CDR1 is MNHNY and CDR2 SVGAGI (reference sequence). There are 16 residues in the CDR3. V shed 0 bases, J shed 5 bases, and the junction held 7 bases outside the gene matches. The CDR3 sequence: CASSYSGRELNNEQFF. The CDR3 DNA is TGTGCCAGCAGTTACTCGGGGCGGGAGCTCAACAATGAGCAGTTCTTC.

The chain recombines TRBV5-6 with TRBJ1-3; D not resolved. Trimming removed 0 bases at V and 4 bases at J, with 2 bases between. The CDR3 is 12 residues long. Germline loops: CDR1 SGHDT, CDR2 YYEEEE. Written as DNA, the CDR3 is TGTGCCAGCAGCTTGGACGGAAACACCATATATTTT. This translates into CASSLDGNTIYF.

In DNA, the CDR3 is TGTGCCGGAAGGAGGGCCCTCGCAGATACGCAGTATTTT. The encoded protein is CAGRRALADTQYF. The V gene is TRBV2, the J gene TRBJ2-3; TRBD2 is a possible D gene (6 bases). Germline loops: CDR1 SNHLY, CDR2 FYNNEI. This CDR3 spans 13 amino acids. Trimming took 11 bases from V and 4 from J, leaving 16 bases between them.

This clone was observed once. J is TRBJ2-4 and V is TRBV30; D unresolved. V was shortened by 3 bases and J by 1 base, with 13 bases between the two germline ends. The CDR3 is made up of 15 amino acids. Germline V gene lookup returns CDR1 GTSNPN and CDR2 SVGIG (reference sequence). The CDR3 DNA reads TGTGCCTGGAGAGATCGGGCCTGGGCCAAAAACATTCAGTACTTC. Its translation: CAWRDRAWAKNIQYF.